This TCR beta chain was sequenced during a study of Ad26.COV2.S vaccination and SARS-CoV-2 variants (dated by TCRdb to about 2021). Regarding the research as a whole: Donors in the vaccine arm were drawn from COV1001, a phase I-IIa trial of Ad26.COV2.S in healthy adults that was multicentre, randomized, double-blind and placebo-controlled. Ad26.COV2.S was given intramuscularly at 5x10^10 or 1x10^11 viral particles, as a single shot or as two shots 56 days apart. The specificity and breadth of SARS-CoV-2-reactive T cell receptors after Ad26.COV2.S vaccination were assessed by TCRbeta repertoire sequencing. The TCR-sequenced set comprised approximately 32 samples: around 20 Ad26.COV2.S vaccine recipients, 5 placebo recipients and 8 SARS-CoV-2 convalescent individuals. Trial participants were randomized into five groups of five, in which low-dose or high-dose Ad26.COV2.S was given once or twice, or placebo was given on both occasions. Throughout the experiments and outcome assessment, investigators stayed blinded to trial group allocation.

General findings and caveats noted by the study authors: Vaccine and placebo recipients had comparable non-spike TCR breadth, which fits with the vaccine containing only spike. Comparing responses between vaccine doses or regimens was not something the study was powered to do. Higher spike-specific TCR breadth was observed in Ad26.COV2.S recipients than in placebo recipients (P = 0.0014). After vaccination, spike-specific CD8+ and CD4+ T cell responses were reported to show substantial breadth. It was noted by the authors that total T cell responses may have been underestimated by the TCR breadth and depth analyses.

This clone was detected only a few times. This clone's antigen is unknown. Nothing much larger sits one base from this clone, and base qualities are not available. The immunoSEQ Assay was the method used to sequence TCRbeta CDR3 regions. After extraction, genomic DNA underwent amplification by bias-controlled multiplex PCR, followed by high-throughput sequencing. On the authors' methods: Collapsing and filtering of sequences were performed to quantify the absolute abundance of each unique TCRbeta CDR3 region. T cell fraction was estimated by normalization of TCRbeta template counts to usable DNA, with usable DNA being measured through amplification of reference genes present in all nucleated cells. Repertoire TCRs were annotated as SARS-CoV-2-specific by exact matching of V gene, CDR3 amino acid sequence and J gene to a known reactive TCR set. The reference SARS-CoV-2 TCR set was obtained from MIRA and was filtered for enrichment in COVID-19-positive ImmuneCODE repertoires, whereby public or cross-reactive TCRs were removed. Using the MIRA antigens, annotated TCRs were further analysed by specific ORF or by position within an ORF. Breadth was defined as annotated unique rearrangements over total unique productive rearrangements; depth was the summed frequency of those rearrangements. Two-sided Wilcoxon rank-sum tests were used to compare TCR breadth between groups. Held by TCRdb, this immuneACCESS table contains in-frame sequences only and omits some clones. Under half of the omission traces to an unresolved V gene where checked; the cause of the rest is unknown. V and J calls plus clone size are reproduced from that table; the DNA served to infer D and trimming. For this sample there are 350,000 to 450,000 clones; around 92% appear just once. Around 1.7% of the sample is held by the ten biggest clonotypes.

The meaning of the sample's treatment or condition label: some 20 received Ad26.COV2.S at low or high dose, single or two shots; 5 received placebo; per-sample allocation not given. Repertoires of vaccine and placebo recipients were sequenced from samples taken on day 63 after the first injection. Between 29 July and 7 August 2020, Cohort 1b enrolled around 25 adults aged 18-55 years at one site in Boston, USA. Ad26.COV2.S was a replication-incompetent adenovirus type 26 vector that expressed a prefusion-stabilized SARS-CoV-2 spike protein derived from the original Wuhan strain. The junction carries 7 bases between V and J, which are trimmed by 0 bases and 2 bases respectively. Reading from cysteine to phenylalanine, the CDR3 counts 14 amino acids. Kept here is only the CDR3 DNA, which spans 42 bases and is read in frame from base 1. The germline V gene provides CDR1 MNHEY and CDR2 SVGEGT.

This clonotype originated in a person between 18 and 65 years old who received the Ad26.COV2.S COVID-19 vaccine or a placebo. The rearrangement joined TRBV6-2 or TRBV6-3 to TRBJ1-2, and perhaps TRBD1 as D gene, on 5 matching bases. Sequencing was performed on peripheral blood, taken in a trial of Ad26.COV2.S vaccine versus placebo. The nucleotide sequence is TGTGCCAGCAGTTACTCGGGACCCAACTATGGCTACACCTTC. Its protein is CASSYSGPNYGYTF.